This TCR beta chain was recovered during a study of blood T cell repertoires in COVID-19. The overall study: Both acute and convalescent COVID-19 samples were obtained from the United States, Italy and Spain. T cells, B-cell-depleted T cells, or PBMCs supplied cDNA or gDNA.

This CDR3 contains 13 residues. Germline V gives CDR1 LNHDA, CDR2 SQIVND (reference sequence). Trimming removed 8 bases at V and 1 base at J, with 11 bases between. Authors' analysis steps: The assay estimated nucleated cells by amplifying reference gene primers. TCRdb's copy holds only in-frame clones and misses some; the assay was immunoSEQ multiplex PCR. From that table come the V and J calls and clone size; the DNA was used to work out D and trimming. In the table there are about 73,000 clones, about 92% of which are singletons. The clonotype comes from an elderly woman with active or convalescent COVID-19. The chain is built from TRBV19 and TRBJ1-2; possible D gene TRBD1, 5 bases. Sequenced sample: peripheral blood. This CDR3 reads CASCPGLNYGYTF. The DNA for the CDR3 is TGTGCCAGTTGTCCGGGACTTAACTATGGCTACACCTTC.